The 2 T cell receptor beta chains given below trace back to one sample, sequenced in a study of human T cells and chemical hapten exposure (dated by TCRdb to the early 2020s). The protocol used for the library was RACE. The sample was run on a NextSeq 500. Clones were called with MiXCR by TCRdb after fastp trimmed the public reads at Q25, and only in-frame beta chains were retained. Duplicate CDR3 protein sequences are folded into a single record with the most common DNA and genes. Here the sample has 40,000 to 45,000 distinct CDR3 sequences; 8.5% to 10% occur a single time. The ten biggest clones cover about 15% of the sample. Interpreted using the paper, the time point label stands for: patch test 2, 6 weeks after DPC sensitization. The treatment or condition label, read with the paper, signifies: therapeutic diphenylcyclopropenone sensitization with weekly scalp DPC. Sequencing was performed on whole blood, taken in connection with sensitization to the hapten diphenylcyclopropenone (DPC). These receptors all stem from a middle-aged woman with alopecia areata. Some clones in this sample may be carry-over from other donors' samples.

This clonotype was detected ten times or more. The rearrangement joins TRBV2 to TRBJ1-2; D is unclear. V lost 2 bases, J lost 14 bases, and 15 bases lay in between. Germline V gives CDR1 SNHLY, CDR2 FYNNEI. The CDR3 has 12 amino acids. The CDR3 sequence: CASSETVFLLTF. DNA of the CDR3: TGTGCCAGCAGTGAAACGGTTTTTCTATTGACCTTC.

This clonotype was detected many times. The V and J genes are TRBV7-6 and TRBJ2-1, with D perhaps TRBD1 (5 bases). Germline loops: CDR1 SGHVS, CDR2 FNYEAQ. The CDR3 loop spans 12 amino acids. Deletions cut 3 bases from V and 8 bases from J, with 8 bases between. The CDR3, as DNA: TGTGCCAGCAGCTTGGGGCTCGATGAGCAGTTCTTC. Encoded protein: CASSLGLDEQFF.